The TCR beta chain under discussion was sequenced for a study of regulatory T cells in long-lasting Graves disease. Study-wide results and limits: Whereas nearly 1,000 public clonotypes were shared by new patients, persistent patients shared more, at a few thousand.

Germline CDR1 is MNHEY and CDR2 is SVGAGI. This CDR3 region has 13 residues. The V end lost 2 bases, the J end lost 7 bases, and 11 bases lay between the germline ends. This clonotype was observed at least ten times. Its target is not known. The time point here: persistent/refractory GD, antithyroid drugs over 5 years with positive TRAb. Scientists built the TCR library using RNA that was extracted from PBMCs. Relying on iRepertoire HTBI primers and Arm-PCR of CDR3 regions, the team built TCR beta libraries. TCRdb used MiXCR to reprocess the multiplex PCR reads, holding one entry per CDR3 protein. The repertoire holds 300,000 to 350,000 distinct CDR3 sequences, with about 19% as singletons.

The specimen was peripheral blood mononuclear cells (PBMCs), collected when the disease was refractory, from a patient treated with antithyroid drugs. This rearrangement joins TRBV6-5 to TRBJ1-1; no firm D call. This clonotype was sampled from a female donor with Graves disease. CDR3 loop: CASSYIPRSEAFF. Here the CDR3 DNA reads TGTGCCAGCAGTTACATACCCAGGAGTGAAGCTTTCTTT.